Listed below are T cell receptor beta chains from one sample, sequenced in a study of blood T cell repertoires in COVID-19. TCRdb keeps only in-frame clones here, not all; method: immunoSEQ multiplex PCR. The repertoire has about 200,000 clones, around four fifths of them found once; the top ten carry under 0.95%. Sequencing was done on a sample of peripheral blood. The source is a man aged 60 to 75 with COVID-19, enrolled during active disease. Each CDR3 is given with its conserved first and last residue. Each record gives: V gene, clone size, D gene, J gene, CDR3 protein, CDR3 DNA. D genes are given only for firm matches. Clone size is given for some rows only: seen once, a few or many times, or a class if the clone is expanded.

V gene: TRBV19
clone size: -
D gene: TRBD1
J gene: TRBJ1-1
CDR3 protein: CASSLTGSNGAFF
CDR3 DNA: TGTGCCAGTAGTCTGACAGGGAGTAATGGAGCTTTCTTT

V gene: TRBV19
clone size: -
D gene: -
J gene: TRBJ1-2
CDR3 protein: CASSIESGEIRGYTF
CDR3 DNA: TGTGCCAGTAGTATAGAGTCGGGGGAAATCCGGGGCTACACCTTC

V gene: TRBV7-2
clone size: -
D gene: -
J gene: TRBJ2-1
CDR3 protein: CASSLDGQSSYNEQFF
CDR3 DNA: TGTGCCAGCAGCTTAGATGGACAGAGCTCCTACAATGAGCAGTTCTTC

V gene: TRBV6-5
clone size: -
D gene: TRBD1
J gene: TRBJ1-1
CDR3 protein: CASSYSTGWSEAFF
CDR3 DNA: TGTGCCAGCAGTTACTCGACAGGGTGGAGCGAAGCTTTCTTT

V gene: TRBV12-3/TRBV12-4
clone size: -
D gene: -
J gene: TRBJ1-5
CDR3 protein: CASSPYSNQPQHF
CDR3 DNA: TGTGCCAGCAGTCCCTATAGCAATCAGCCCCAGCATTTT

V gene: TRBV20-1
clone size: -
D gene: -
J gene: TRBJ2-7
CDR3 protein: CSARDGREQYF
CDR3 DNA: TGCAGTGCTAGAGATGGGAGGGAGCAGTACTTC

V gene: TRBV28
clone size: few
D gene: -
J gene: TRBJ1-6
CDR3 protein: CASTPALGDNSPLHF
CDR3 DNA: TGTGCCAGCACACCTGCACTCGGGGATAATTCACCCCTCCACTTT

V gene: TRBV25-1
clone size: -
D gene: -
J gene: TRBJ1-6
CDR3 protein: CASSETLQGNNSPLHF
CDR3 DNA: TGTGCCAGCAGTGAAACCCTTCAGGGTAATAATTCACCCCTCCACTTT

V gene: TRBV7-2
clone size: -
D gene: -
J gene: TRBJ1-1
CDR3 protein: CASSEGTYTEAFF
CDR3 DNA: TGTGCCAGCAGCGAGGGAACCTACACTGAAGCTTTCTTT

V gene: TRBV28
clone size: -
D gene: -
J gene: TRBJ2-2
CDR3 protein: CASSFFGGRSGELFF
CDR3 DNA: TGTGCCAGCAGTTTCTTTGGGGGGAGAAGCGGGGAGCTGTTTTTT

V gene: TRBV5-1
clone size: -
D gene: -
J gene: TRBJ2-7
CDR3 protein: CASSLAGGISYEQYF
CDR3 DNA: TGCGCCAGCAGCTTGGCAGGGGGGATTTCCTACGAGCAGTACTTC

V gene: TRBV12-3/TRBV12-4
clone size: -
D gene: -
J gene: TRBJ1-2
CDR3 protein: CASSSDSYGYTF
CDR3 DNA: TGTGCCAGCAGTTCCGACAGCTATGGCTACACCTTC

V gene: TRBV5-4
clone size: -
D gene: -
J gene: TRBJ2-7
CDR3 protein: CASSPDFGEQYF
CDR3 DNA: TGTGCCAGCAGCCCGGACTTTGGCGAGCAGTACTTC

V gene: TRBV30
clone size: -
D gene: TRBD2
J gene: TRBJ2-4
CDR3 protein: CAWSVSTSGNIQYF
CDR3 DNA: TGTGCCTGGAGTGTAAGTACTAGCGGGAACATTCAGTACTTC

V gene: TRBV5-1
clone size: -
D gene: TRBD1
J gene: TRBJ1-4
CDR3 protein: CASSADRVLHEKLFF
CDR3 DNA: TGCGCCAGCAGCGCTGACAGGGTCCTACATGAAAAACTGTTTTTT

V gene: TRBV6-4
clone size: -
D gene: -
J gene: TRBJ1-1
CDR3 protein: CASRSGQPGSTEAFF
CDR3 DNA: TGTGCCAGCAGATCGGGACAACCGGGAAGCACTGAAGCTTTCTTT

V gene: TRBV7-9
clone size: -
D gene: -
J gene: TRBJ2-5
CDR3 protein: CASSLALADQETQYF
CDR3 DNA: TGTGCCAGCAGCTTAGCGTTGGCAGATCAAGAGACCCAGTACTTC

V gene: TRBV6-5
clone size: -
D gene: -
J gene: TRBJ1-1
CDR3 protein: CASSPRGSLEAFF
CDR3 DNA: TGTGCCAGCAGTCCGCGGGGGTCGCTTGAAGCTTTCTTT

V gene: TRBV10-2
clone size: -
D gene: TRBD1
J gene: TRBJ1-2
CDR3 protein: CASSFDRGNGYTF
CDR3 DNA: TGCGCCAGCAGTTTTGACAGGGGGAATGGCTACACCTTC

V gene: TRBV19
clone size: -
D gene: -
J gene: TRBJ1-2
CDR3 protein: CASSTRGVSGYTF
CDR3 DNA: TGTGCCAGTAGTACCAGGGGTGTATCTGGCTACACCTTC

V gene: TRBV30
clone size: once
D gene: -
J gene: TRBJ2-1
CDR3 protein: CAWSVLPGQEQFF
CDR3 DNA: TGTGCCTGGAGTGTACTCCCGGGACAAGAGCAGTTCTTC

V gene: TRBV7-2
clone size: -
D gene: -
J gene: TRBJ1-6
CDR3 protein: CASSLERGPLHF
CDR3 DNA: TGTGCCAGCAGCTTAGAAAGGGGACCCCTCCACTTT

V gene: TRBV7-9
clone size: -
D gene: -
J gene: TRBJ1-2
CDR3 protein: CASSLGGGDGYTF
CDR3 DNA: TGTGCCAGCAGCTTAGGGGGCGGGGACGGCTACACCTTC

V gene: TRBV20-1
clone size: -
D gene: TRBD1
J gene: TRBJ1-1
CDR3 protein: CRGQGGTEAFF
CDR3 DNA: TGCAGAGGACAGGGGGGGACTGAAGCTTTCTTT

V gene: TRBV4-3
clone size: -
D gene: -
J gene: TRBJ2-2
CDR3 protein: CASSQEHTNTGELFF
CDR3 DNA: TGCGCCAGCAGCCAAGAACACACGAACACCGGGGAGCTGTTTTTT

V gene: TRBV18
clone size: -
D gene: TRBD2
J gene: TRBJ2-2
CDR3 protein: CASSILADPNTGELFF
CDR3 DNA: TGTGCCAGCTCAATACTAGCGGACCCGAACACCGGGGAGCTGTTTTTT

V gene: TRBV6-5
clone size: -
D gene: TRBD1
J gene: TRBJ2-7
CDR3 protein: CASSYRQGQQYF
CDR3 DNA: TGTGCCAGCAGCTATCGACAGGGACAGCAGTACTTC

V gene: TRBV5-6
clone size: -
D gene: TRBD2
J gene: TRBJ2-7
CDR3 protein: CASSLSGSTYEQYF
CDR3 DNA: TGTGCCAGCAGCTTAAGCGGGAGTACCTACGAGCAGTACTTC

V gene: TRBV19
clone size: -
D gene: TRBD1
J gene: TRBJ1-2
CDR3 protein: CASSLQTGWPDGYTF
CDR3 DNA: TGTGCCAGCTCACTCCAGACAGGGTGGCCCGATGGCTACACCTTC

V gene: TRBV6-4
clone size: -
D gene: -
J gene: TRBJ2-7
CDR3 protein: CASSDFSLF
CDR3 DNA: TGTGCCAGCAGTGACTTCAGTCTCTTC

V gene: TRBV6-5
clone size: -
D gene: TRBD1
J gene: TRBJ2-6
CDR3 protein: CASSGQGSANVLTF
CDR3 DNA: TGTGCCAGCAGCGGACAGGGCTCAGCCAACGTCCTGACTTTC

V gene: TRBV5-4
clone size: -
D gene: TRBD1
J gene: TRBJ1-2
CDR3 protein: CASSSGTGEYGYTF
CDR3 DNA: TGTGCCAGCAGCTCCGGGACAGGGGAATATGGCTACACCTTC

V gene: TRBV30
clone size: -
D gene: TRBD1
J gene: TRBJ1-1
CDR3 protein: CAWSARQGEAFF
CDR3 DNA: TGTGCCTGGAGCGCCAGACAGGGTGAAGCTTTCTTT

V gene: TRBV4-1
clone size: -
D gene: TRBD1
J gene: TRBJ2-2
CDR3 protein: CASSQEKGAYTGELFF
CDR3 DNA: TGCGCCAGCAGCCAAGAGAAGGGGGCCTACACCGGGGAGCTGTTTTTT

V gene: TRBV15
clone size: -
D gene: -
J gene: TRBJ1-3
CDR3 protein: CATSPYPFQGSSGNTIYF
CDR3 DNA: TGTGCCACCAGCCCTTATCCCTTCCAGGGGAGCTCTGGAAACACCATATATTTT

V gene: TRBV19
clone size: -
D gene: -
J gene: TRBJ1-1
CDR3 protein: CATEKGEGYTEAFF
CDR3 DNA: TGTGCCACCGAGAAAGGGGAAGGGTACACTGAAGCTTTCTTT

V gene: TRBV19
clone size: once
D gene: -
J gene: TRBJ1-1
CDR3 protein: CASSGPRNTEAFF
CDR3 DNA: TGTGCCAGTAGTGGGCCCCGAAACACTGAAGCTTTCTTT

V gene: TRBV5-1
clone size: -
D gene: TRBD2
J gene: TRBJ2-1
CDR3 protein: CASSPWTGGEQFF
CDR3 DNA: TGCGCCAGCAGCCCCTGGACGGGGGGTGAGCAGTTCTTC

V gene: TRBV2
clone size: few
D gene: TRBD1
J gene: TRBJ1-4
CDR3 protein: CASSGRGRTTNEKLFF
CDR3 DNA: TGTGCCAGCAGTGGCAGGGGGCGTACAACTAATGAAAAACTGTTTTTT

V gene: TRBV7-9
clone size: -
D gene: -
J gene: TRBJ1-4
CDR3 protein: CASSLSSLTNEKLFF
CDR3 DNA: TGTGCCAGCAGCTTAAGCTCCTTAACTAATGAAAAACTGTTTTTT